One T cell receptor (beta chain) is described in this entry. Antigen unknown. PCR was performed a second time for roughly 7 to 12 cycles using a sample-barcoded 5' primer and a J-beta primer mix. A template-switch adaptor with 12 random nucleotides tagged each cDNA molecule. TCRdb re-analysed the 5' RACE reads in MiXCR, keeping a single row per CDR3 protein. The sample has 2 million or so distinct CDR3 sequences; less than 50% are singletons. The CDR3 runs to 18 residues. The germline V and J ends were trimmed by 0 bases and 1 base, with 17 bases remaining between them. CDR1 and CDR2 from the germline V gene are MNHEY and SVGAGI. The sample is drawn from a study of blood T cells in healthy people across ages. General observations from the study: Roughly linear declines in TCR beta diversity per million T cells occurred with age.

Each donor had approximately 10 milliliters of peripheral blood drawn. The chain links TRBV6-5 to TRBJ2-3, with D unclear. Source material: blood. The sequence came from a woman aged 40 to 49 in good health. CDR3 in DNA: TGTGCCAGCAGTTACTCGAGGTTTCGTGGAGAGGGCACAGATACGCAGTATTTT. This encodes CASSYSRFRGEGTDTQYF.